The 24 T cell receptor beta chains listed next were all sequenced from one sample in a study of blood T cells in healthy people across ages. For the second PCR, which ran for roughly 7 to 11 cycles, a sample-barcoded 5' primer and a J-beta primer mix were used. Each CDR3 protein gets one entry after TCRdb re-called the 5' RACE reads with MiXCR. The table includes some 860,000 distinct CDR3 sequences, about 56% detected once. The sequenced sample was blood. The receptors here all came from a man aged 35 to 55 in good health.

This clonotype showed up many times. Compared with germline, one end of the junction differs, possibly owing to a read error. The chain combines TRBV28 with TRBJ1-5; possible D gene TRBD1, 5 bases. Germline V lookup: CDR1 MDHEN, CDR2 SYDVKM. The CDR3 sequence is 14 residues long. This CDR3 reads CASSLAGSNQPQHF. The CDR3 DNA is TGCGCCAGCAGCTTGGCAGGGAGCAATCAGCCCCAGCATTTT.

This clonotype was seen once. The rearrangement uses TRBV6-4 and TRBJ1-5; D may be TRBD1 (5 bases). CDR1 is MRHNA, CDR2 SNTAGT, per germline. The CDR3 sequence is 10 residues long. Trimming stripped 6 bases from V and 9 bases from J, with 6 bases between. CDR3 sequence reads: CASRGRPQHF. DNA for the CDR3: TGTGCCAGCAGGGGGCGGCCCCAGCATTTT.

This clonotype has only one observation. CDR3 bases: TGTGCCAGCTCTACACTAAGCGGGGTAACTAGGTCCCTCCACTTT. Amino acids: CASSTLSGVTRSLHF. This chain connects TRBV28 to TRBJ1-6, with D unresolved. Trimming took 8 bases from V and 14 from J, leaving 25 bases between them. The CDR3 has 15 amino acids. From germline, CDR1 is MDHEN and CDR2 SYDVKM.

The rearrangement uses TRBV9 and TRBJ1-2; the match to TRBD1 covers 9 bases. The CDR3 sequence is 12 residues long. V gave up 4 bases and J gave up 8 bases; unmatched junction bases: 3. Germline loops: CDR1 SGDLS, CDR2 YYNGEE. The DNA for the CDR3 is TGTGCCAGCAGCCCCACAGGGGGCGGCTACACCTTC. Translated, it gives CASSPTGGGYTF.

This clonotype appeared a single time. This chain links TRBV20-1 with TRBJ2-2; maybe TRBD1 (5 bases). The CDR3 is made up of 14 amino acids. The ends were cut back, 3 bases at V and 8 bases at J, with 16 bases in the middle. Germline assignment: CDR1 DFQATT and CDR2 SNEGSKA (reference sequence). The CDR3 is CSARAVQGAGELFF. DNA of the CDR3: TGCAGTGCTAGGGCGGTGCAGGGTGCGGGGGAGCTGTTTTTT.

The V call is TRBV7-9, the J call TRBJ2-5; D may be TRBD1 (6 bases). Germline loops: CDR1 SEHNR, CDR2 FQNEAQ (reference sequence). The V end lost 11 bases, the J end lost 2 bases, and 18 bases lay between the germline ends. This CDR3 has 14 amino acids. The CDR3 DNA reads TGTGCCGGAGACCTCAGGGGCCAGCAAGAGACCCAGTACTTC. Translation: CAGDLRGQQETQYF.

The chain employs TRBV13 and TRBJ1-2; D may be TRBD1 (5 bases). This CDR3 has 17 residues. V gave up 4 bases and J gave up 2 bases, with 20 bases separating them. In germline, CDR1 is PRHDT, CDR2 FYEKMQ (reference sequence). The CDR3 nucleotides are TGTGCCAGCAGCTCCCTGCAGGAGGGACTACAGAACTATGGCTACACCTTC. Residues: CASSSLQEGLQNYGYTF.

The chain combines TRBV27 with TRBJ2-5; TRBD1 aligns across 11 bases. Germline CDR1 is MNHEY and CDR2 is SMNVEV (reference sequence). The CDR3 runs to 18 residues. Trimming cost V 2 bases and J 1 base; bases outside gene matches: 9. The DNA for the CDR3 is TGTGCCAGCAGTTTACTACCCCGGGACAGGGGGTTCCAAGAGACCCAGTACTTC. Translation gives CASSLLPRDRGFQETQYF.

J is TRBJ2-4 and V is TRBV11-2, with D uncertain. Germline CDR1 and CDR2: SGHAT and FQNNGV. This CDR3 contains 15 residues. Trimming shortened V by 1 base and J by 8 bases, and 15 bases separated the two germline ends. The CDR3 here is CASSLGFRAGDIQYF. The CDR3 coding sequence is TGTGCCAGCAGCTTAGGTTTTAGGGCCGGAGACATTCAGTACTTC.

This chain links TRBV6-4 with TRBJ1-2; possible D gene TRBD1, 5 bases. Germline V gene sequence: CDR1 MRHNA, CDR2 SNTAGT. V was shortened by 5 bases and J by 8 bases, with 15 bases between the two germline ends. This CDR3 region has 13 residues. The CDR3 DNA sequence: TGTGCCAGCAGTTTCGACAGAACGGGGGGCTACACCTTC. Its protein is CASSFDRTGGYTF.

The J gene is TRBJ1-6, the V gene TRBV10-3, with TRBD1 identical over 8 bases. V shed 6 bases and J 5 bases; nucleotides not matched to a gene: 3. The CDR3 loop spans 14 amino acids. Germline V gene sequence: CDR1 ENHRY, CDR2 SYGVKD. This CDR3 is CAIREDRDNSPLHF. The CDR3, as DNA: TGTGCCATCAGGGAGGACAGGGATAATTCACCCCTCCACTTT.

This rearrangement joins TRBV10-3 to TRBJ2-2; D call uncertain. This CDR3 has 15 residues. The V and J ends lost 5 bases and 1 base respectively, with 11 bases between them. Germline loops: CDR1 ENHRY, CDR2 SYGVKD. In nucleotides, the CDR3 is TGTGCCATCAGTCAGAAGTCAGGGAACACCGGGGAGCTGTTTTTT. This codes for CAISQKSGNTGELFF.

The chain combines TRBV4-3 with TRBJ2-7; 9 nucleotides line up with TRBD1. CDR3 length: 15 residues. Trimming took 1 base from V and 7 from J; bases not matched to a gene: 8. In germline, CDR1 is LGHNA, CDR2 YSLEER. CDR3 coding DNA: TGCGCCAGCAGCCAAGTCGTAGGGACAGGGCATGAGCAGTACTTC. Translated, it gives CASSQVVGTGHEQYF.

This clonotype was recorded a few times. The V gene is TRBV6-5, the J gene TRBJ2-2; perhaps TRBD2 as D (6 bases). V lost 0 bases and J 5 bases, leaving 13 bases between the germline ends. The V gene's germline CDR1 is MNHEY and CDR2 SVGAGI. The CDR3 has 16 residues. CDR3: CASSYSGRSGTGELFF. The CDR3 DNA sequence: TGTGCCAGCAGTTACTCCGGGAGAAGTGGAACCGGGGAGCTGTTTTTT.

The chain is built from TRBV28 and TRBJ1-1; a weak D match, TRBD1 (6 bases). V was clipped by 6 bases and J by 2 bases, with 22 bases between them. CDR1 is MDHEN, CDR2 SYDVKM, per germline. The CDR3 is 17 amino acids. For the CDR3, the DNA is TGTGCCAGCAGGCTACGTGGGAGGACAGTTCCCAACACTGAAGCTTTCTTT. It is translated as CASRLRGRTVPNTEAFF.

The rearrangement joins TRBV20-1 to TRBJ2-7; no clear D gene. The length of the CDR3 is 11 residues. V was clipped by 7 bases and J by 1 base, with 8 bases between them. The germline V gene has CDR1 DFQATT and CDR2 SNEGSKA (reference sequence). The DNA for the CDR3 is TGCAGTGTCCCCAGATCCTACGAGCAGTACTTC. It codes for CSVPRSYEQYF.

The rearrangement links TRBV5-6 to TRBJ2-7; D is unresolved. Germline CDR1 SGHDT, CDR2 YYEEEE. Trimming took off 3 bases at V and 7 bases at J, with 20 bases between the two ends. The CDR3 is made up of 15 amino acids. The CDR3 nucleotides read TGTGCCAGCAGCTCTTGGGCCCTATCATTGGAAGAGCAGTACTTC. It yields the protein CASSSWALSLEEQYF.

The DNA for the CDR3 is TGTGCCAGCAGTCCCTCGGGACTAGCGGCCTACAATGAGCAGTTCTTC. Translating it yields CASSPSGLAAYNEQFF. V is TRBV12-3 or TRBV12-4 and J is TRBJ2-1, with TRBD2 matching over 11 bases. The CDR3 runs 16 residues. V was pared by 5 bases and J by 2 bases, with 5 bases of the junction left unmatched.

The CDR3 DNA reads TGTGCCAGCAGCTTTGCCGTCGGGGTGAATCTGGAGACCCAGTACTTC. Its translation is CASSFAVGVNLETQYF. The chain joins TRBV7-9 to TRBJ2-5; D perhaps matches TRBD2 (5 bases). In germline, CDR1 is SEHNR, CDR2 FQNEAQ (reference sequence). The ends were cut back, 3 bases at V and 5 bases at J, with 19 bases in the middle. The CDR3 sequence is 16 residues long.

A few counts support this clonotype. The chain uses TRBV25-1 and TRBJ2-6, with 7 bases lining up with TRBD1. Germline lookup yields CDR1 MGHDK and CDR2 SYGVNS. V lost 4 bases to trimming and J lost 4 bases; unmatched junction nucleotides: 7. The CDR3 is 16 amino acids. The CDR3 DNA sequence: TGTGCCAGCAGTGCAACAGGGGCCTCCGGGGCCAACGTCCTGACTTTC. This translates into CASSATGASGANVLTF.

The CDR3 loop is CASRFGGDGTDTQYF. For the CDR3, the DNA is TGTGCCAGCAGGTTTGGGGGTGATGGCACAGATACGCAGTATTTT. This sequence joins TRBV6-1 and TRBJ2-3; tentatively, D is TRBD1 or TRBD2 (5 bases each). CDR1 and CDR2 (germline): MNHNS, SASEGT. The V gene lost 6 bases and the J gene lost 1 base, with 14 bases spanning the gap. CDR3 size: 15 residues.

The chain joins TRBV4-3 to TRBJ2-4; TRBD2 might be the D (5 bases). With the DNA end fitting TRBJ2-5 better, the J assignment may be wrong. This CDR3 comprises 15 residues. In germline, CDR1 is LGHNA, CDR2 YSLEER. The CDR3 DNA follows: TGCGCCAGCAGCCAAGAACTCGGGAACCAAGAGACCCAGTACTTC. Protein product: CASSQELGNQETQYF.

To note about this clonotype: With a much larger clone just one base away, this may be a read error. The gene calls are TRBV6-5 and TRBJ1-2, with 7 bases aligning to TRBD1. V shed 4 bases, J shed 3 bases, and the junction held 8 bases outside the gene matches. The CDR3 length is 15 residues. In germline, CDR1 is MNHEY, CDR2 SVGAGI. The CDR3, as DNA: TGTGCCAGCAGTTTCGGTGGGGACAGAGACTATGGCTACACCTTC. Residues: CASSFGGDRDYGYTF.

The chain employs TRBV9 and TRBJ2-7; D unresolved. V was shortened by 0 bases and J by 1 base, with 5 bases between the two germline ends. This CDR3 comprises 13 residues. CDR1 SGDLS and CDR2 YYNGEE come from the germline V gene. CDR3 region: CASSVGASYEQYF. The CDR3 DNA follows: TGTGCCAGCAGCGTAGGGGCGTCCTACGAGCAGTACTTC.